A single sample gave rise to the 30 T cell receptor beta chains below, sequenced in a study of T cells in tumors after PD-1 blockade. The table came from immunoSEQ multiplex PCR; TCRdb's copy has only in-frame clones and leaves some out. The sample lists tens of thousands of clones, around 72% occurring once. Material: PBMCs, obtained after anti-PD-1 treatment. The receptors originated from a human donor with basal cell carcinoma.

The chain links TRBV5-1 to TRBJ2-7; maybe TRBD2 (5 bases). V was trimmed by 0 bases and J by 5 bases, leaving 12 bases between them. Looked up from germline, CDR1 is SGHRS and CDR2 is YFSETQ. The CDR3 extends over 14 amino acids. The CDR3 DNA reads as TGCGCCAGCAGCTTGGGGAAGGCGGGCGACGAGCAGTACTTC. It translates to CASSLGKAGDEQYF.

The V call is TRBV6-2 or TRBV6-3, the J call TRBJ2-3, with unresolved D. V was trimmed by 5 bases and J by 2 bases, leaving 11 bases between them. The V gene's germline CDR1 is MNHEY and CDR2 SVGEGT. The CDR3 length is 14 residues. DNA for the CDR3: TGTGCCAGCAGTCCCGCGGAAACCACAGATACGCAGTATTTT. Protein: CASSPAETTDTQYF.

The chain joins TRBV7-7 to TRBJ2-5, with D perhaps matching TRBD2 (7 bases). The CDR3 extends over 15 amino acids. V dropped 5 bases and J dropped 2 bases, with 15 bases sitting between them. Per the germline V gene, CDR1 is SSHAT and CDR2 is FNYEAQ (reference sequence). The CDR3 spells CASSPLGGGQETQYF. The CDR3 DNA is TGTGCCAGCAGCCCTTTAGGGGGGGGTCAAGAGACCCAGTACTTC.

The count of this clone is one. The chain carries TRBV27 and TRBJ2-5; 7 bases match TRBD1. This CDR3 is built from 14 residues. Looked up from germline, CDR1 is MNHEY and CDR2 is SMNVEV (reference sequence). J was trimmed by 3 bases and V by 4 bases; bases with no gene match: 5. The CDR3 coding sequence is TGTGCCAGCAGTTCTTGGACAGGCGAAGAGACCCAGTACTTC. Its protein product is CASSSWTGEETQYF.

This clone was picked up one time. The CDR3 DNA follows: TGTGCCAGCAGCTTAGTGGTCCCATACAATGAGCAGTTCTTC. This encodes CASSLVVPYNEQFF. The V call is TRBV7-8, the J call TRBJ2-1; D call uncertain. The germline gives CDR1 SGHVS, CDR2 FQNEAQ. The V end lost 1 base, the J end lost 4 bases, and 8 bases lay between the germline ends. The CDR3 extends over 14 amino acids.

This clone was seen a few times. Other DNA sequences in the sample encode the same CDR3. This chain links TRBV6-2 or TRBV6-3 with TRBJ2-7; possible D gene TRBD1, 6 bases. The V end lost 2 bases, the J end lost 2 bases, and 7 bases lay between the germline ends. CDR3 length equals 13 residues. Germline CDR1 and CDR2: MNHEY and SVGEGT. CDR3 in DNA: TGTGCCAGCAGTTACCGGGACACCTACGAGCAGTACTTC. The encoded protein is CASSYRDTYEQYF.

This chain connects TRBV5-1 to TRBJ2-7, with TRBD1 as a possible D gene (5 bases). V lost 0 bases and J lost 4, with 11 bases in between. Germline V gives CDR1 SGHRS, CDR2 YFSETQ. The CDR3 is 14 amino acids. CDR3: CASSLDTGSYEQYF. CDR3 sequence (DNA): TGCGCCAGCAGCTTGGACACAGGATCTTACGAGCAGTACTTC.

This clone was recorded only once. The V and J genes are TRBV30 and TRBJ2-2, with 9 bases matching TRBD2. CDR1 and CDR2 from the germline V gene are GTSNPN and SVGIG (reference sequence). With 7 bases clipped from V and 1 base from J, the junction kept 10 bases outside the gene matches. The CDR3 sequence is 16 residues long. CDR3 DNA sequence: TGTGCCTCCTTAACCCCGACTAGCGGGAACACCGGGGAGCTGTTTTTT. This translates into CASLTPTSGNTGELFF.

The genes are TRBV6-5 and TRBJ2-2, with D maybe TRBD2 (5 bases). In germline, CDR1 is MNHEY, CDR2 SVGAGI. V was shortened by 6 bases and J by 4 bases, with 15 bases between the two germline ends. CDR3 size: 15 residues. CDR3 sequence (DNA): TGTGCCAGCAGGAGGGAAGCTGGGGTCACCGGGGAGCTGTTTTTT. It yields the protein CASRREAGVTGELFF.

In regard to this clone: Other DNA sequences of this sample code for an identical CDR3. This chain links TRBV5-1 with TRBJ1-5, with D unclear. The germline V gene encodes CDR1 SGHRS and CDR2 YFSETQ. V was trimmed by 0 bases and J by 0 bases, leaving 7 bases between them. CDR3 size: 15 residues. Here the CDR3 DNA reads TGCGCCAGCAGCTTGGATTCCGGTAGCAATCAGCCCCAGCATTTT. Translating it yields CASSLDSGSNQPQHF.

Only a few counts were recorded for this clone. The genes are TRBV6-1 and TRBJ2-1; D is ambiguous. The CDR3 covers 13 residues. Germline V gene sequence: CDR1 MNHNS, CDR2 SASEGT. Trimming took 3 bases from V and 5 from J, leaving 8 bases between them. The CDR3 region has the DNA TGTGCCAGCAGTGACCGGGCCCACAATGAGCAGTTCTTC. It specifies CASSDRAHNEQFF.

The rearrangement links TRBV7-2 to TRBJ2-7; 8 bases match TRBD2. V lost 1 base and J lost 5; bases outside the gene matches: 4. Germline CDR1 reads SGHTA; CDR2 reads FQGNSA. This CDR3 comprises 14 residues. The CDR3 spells CASSLVGTSNEQYF. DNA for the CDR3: TGTGCCAGCAGCTTAGTAGGGACTAGTAACGAGCAGTACTTC.

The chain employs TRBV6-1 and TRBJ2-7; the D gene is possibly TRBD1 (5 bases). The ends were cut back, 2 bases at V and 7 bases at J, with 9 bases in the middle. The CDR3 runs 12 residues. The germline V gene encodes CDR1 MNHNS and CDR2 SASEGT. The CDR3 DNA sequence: TGTGCCAGCAGTGAACAGACAGCGGAGCAGTACTTC. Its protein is CASSEQTAEQYF.

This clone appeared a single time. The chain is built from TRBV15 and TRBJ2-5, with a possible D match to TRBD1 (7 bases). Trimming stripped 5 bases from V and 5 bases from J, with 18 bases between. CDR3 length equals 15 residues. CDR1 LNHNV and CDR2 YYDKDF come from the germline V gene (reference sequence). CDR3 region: CATSLSRGVWETQYF. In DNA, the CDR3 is TGTGCCACCAGCCTCTCCAGGGGGGTTTGGGAGACCCAGTACTTC.

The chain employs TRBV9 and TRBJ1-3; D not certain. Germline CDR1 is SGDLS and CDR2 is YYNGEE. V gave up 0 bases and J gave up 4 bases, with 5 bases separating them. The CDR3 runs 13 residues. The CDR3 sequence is CASSVVGGNTIYF. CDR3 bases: TGTGCCAGCAGCGTAGTGGGGGGAAACACCATATATTTT.

CDR3 sequence (DNA): TGTGCCAGCAGGTTGGGTCCAACCTACGAGCAGTACTTC. Translating gives CASRLGPTYEQYF. The V and J genes are TRBV6-5 and TRBJ2-7, with unresolved D. This CDR3 contains 13 residues. The germline V gene has CDR1 MNHEY and CDR2 SVGAGI. V was trimmed by 6 bases and J by 2 bases, leaving 11 bases between them.

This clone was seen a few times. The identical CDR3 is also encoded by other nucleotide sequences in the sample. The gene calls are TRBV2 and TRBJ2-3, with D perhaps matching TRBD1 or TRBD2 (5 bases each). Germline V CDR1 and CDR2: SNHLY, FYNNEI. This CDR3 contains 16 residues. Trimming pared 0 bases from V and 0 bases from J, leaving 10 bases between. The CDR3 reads CASSEATGPSTDTQYF. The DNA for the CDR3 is TGTGCCAGCAGTGAAGCCACGGGACCTAGCACAGATACGCAGTATTTT.

The CDR3 loop reads CASSDQTRYEQYF. The CDR3 DNA sequence: TGTGCCAGCAGTGATCAGACCAGGTACGAGCAGTACTTC. V gene TRBV6-1 combines with J gene TRBJ2-7; D is unclear. CDR1 and CDR2 from the germline V gene are MNHNS and SASEGT. V was pared by 3 bases and J by 4 bases, with 10 bases between. The CDR3 sequence is 13 residues long.

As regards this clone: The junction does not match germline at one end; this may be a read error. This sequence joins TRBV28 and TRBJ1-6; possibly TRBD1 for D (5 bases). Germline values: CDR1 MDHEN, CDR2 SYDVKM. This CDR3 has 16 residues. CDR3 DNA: TGTGCCAGCAGTTCCCCCGGACACTCCAATAATTCACCCCTCCACTTT. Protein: CASSSPGHSNNSPLHF.

This chain's CDR3 is CASSVEKGTYDEQYF. CDR3 DNA: TGTGCCAGCAGCGTAGAGAAGGGGACTTATGACGAGCAGTACTTC. The chain is built from TRBV9 and TRBJ2-7, with a weak D call TRBD2 (6 bases). Per germline, CDR1 SGDLS and CDR2 YYNGEE. The CDR3 totals 15 residues. Trimming took off 0 bases at V and 5 bases at J, with 15 bases between the two ends.

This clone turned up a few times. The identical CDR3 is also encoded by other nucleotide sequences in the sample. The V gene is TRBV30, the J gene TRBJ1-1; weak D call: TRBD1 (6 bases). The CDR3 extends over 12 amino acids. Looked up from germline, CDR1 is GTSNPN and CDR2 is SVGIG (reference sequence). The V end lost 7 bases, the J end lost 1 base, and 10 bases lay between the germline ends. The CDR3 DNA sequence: TGTGCCTCCGACAGGCCGAACACTGAAGCTTTCTTT. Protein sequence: CASDRPNTEAFF.

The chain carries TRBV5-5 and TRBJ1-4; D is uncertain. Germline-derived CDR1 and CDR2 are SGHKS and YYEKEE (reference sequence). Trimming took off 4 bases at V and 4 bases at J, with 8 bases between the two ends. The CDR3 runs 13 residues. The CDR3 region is CASSLRVNEKLFF. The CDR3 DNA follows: TGTGCCAGCAGCCTGCGGGTTAATGAAAAACTGTTTTTT.

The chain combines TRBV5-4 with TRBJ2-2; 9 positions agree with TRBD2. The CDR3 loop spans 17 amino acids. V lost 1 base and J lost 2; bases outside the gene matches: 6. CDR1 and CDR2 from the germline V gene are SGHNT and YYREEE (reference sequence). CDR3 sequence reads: CASSLKLAGLNTGELFF. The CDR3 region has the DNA TGTGCCAGCAGCTTGAAACTAGCGGGTTTAAACACCGGGGAGCTGTTTTTT.

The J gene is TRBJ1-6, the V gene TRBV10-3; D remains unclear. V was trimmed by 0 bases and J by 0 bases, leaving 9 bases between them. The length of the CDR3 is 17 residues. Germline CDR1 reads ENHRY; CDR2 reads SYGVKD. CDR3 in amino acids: CAISESEGSSYNSPLHF. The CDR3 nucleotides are TGTGCCATCAGTGAGTCGGAAGGGAGCTCCTATAATTCACCCCTCCACTTT.

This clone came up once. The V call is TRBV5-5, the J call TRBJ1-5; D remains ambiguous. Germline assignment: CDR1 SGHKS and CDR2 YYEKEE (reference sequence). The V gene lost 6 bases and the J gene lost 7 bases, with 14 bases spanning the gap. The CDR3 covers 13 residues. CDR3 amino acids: CASTLEGRQPQHF. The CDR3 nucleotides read TGTGCCAGCACCCTTGAAGGGAGGCAGCCCCAGCATTTT.

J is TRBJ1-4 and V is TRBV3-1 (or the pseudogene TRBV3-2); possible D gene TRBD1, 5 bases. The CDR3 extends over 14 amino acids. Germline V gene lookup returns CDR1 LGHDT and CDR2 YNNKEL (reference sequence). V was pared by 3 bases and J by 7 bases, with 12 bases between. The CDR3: CASSHRGISEKLFF. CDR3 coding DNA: TGTGCCAGCAGCCACCGGGGGATCAGTGAAAAACTGTTTTTT.

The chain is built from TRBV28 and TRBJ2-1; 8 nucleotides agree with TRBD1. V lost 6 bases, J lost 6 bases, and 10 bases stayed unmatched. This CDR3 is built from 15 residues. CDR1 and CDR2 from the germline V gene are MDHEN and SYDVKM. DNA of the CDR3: TGTGCCAGCAGCCAAACAGGGGGAGTAAGCAATGAGCAGTTCTTC. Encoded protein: CASSQTGGVSNEQFF. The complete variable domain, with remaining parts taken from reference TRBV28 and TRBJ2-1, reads DVKVTQSSRYLVKRTGEKVFLECVQDMDHENMFWYRQDPGLGLRLIYFSYDVKMKEKGDIPEGYSVSREKKERFSLILESASTNQTSMYLCASSQTGGVSNEQFFGPGTRLTVL.

The CDR3 loop is CASGLAPDREAFF. CDR3 sequence (DNA): TGTGCTAGTGGTTTGGCCCCGGACAGGGAAGCTTTCTTT. This chain connects TRBV12-5 to TRBJ1-1; TRBD1 agrees at 7 bases. Germline V CDR1 and CDR2: LGHNT, FRNRAP. The V and J ends lost 1 base and 8 bases, in that order; junction bases with no gene match: 4. This CDR3 is built from 13 residues.

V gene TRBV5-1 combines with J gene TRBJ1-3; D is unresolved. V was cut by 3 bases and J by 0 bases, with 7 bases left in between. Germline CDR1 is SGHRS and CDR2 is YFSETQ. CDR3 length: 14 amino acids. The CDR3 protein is CASSSASSGNTIYF. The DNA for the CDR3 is TGCGCCAGCAGCTCCGCCAGCTCTGGAAACACCATATATTTT.

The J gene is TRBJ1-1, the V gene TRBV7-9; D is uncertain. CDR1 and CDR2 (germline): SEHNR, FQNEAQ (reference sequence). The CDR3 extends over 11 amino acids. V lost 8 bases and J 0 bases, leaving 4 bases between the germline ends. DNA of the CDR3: TGTGCCAGCGGCCTGAACACTGAAGCTTTCTTT. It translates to CASGLNTEAFF.